The 27 T cell receptor beta chains listed next were all sequenced from one sample in a study of T cell clonality in common variable immunodeficiency. The protocol was immunoSEQ multiplex PCR, while the TCRdb copy is restricted to in-frame clones and leaves out a portion. The table lists more than 55,000 clones, with no singletons. What was sequenced was peripheral blood mononuclear cells. Every receptor here comes from a person aged 18 to 70 in good health.

This clone was counted at least ten times. Read data end 3 residues before the CDR3 end; the end is taken from the germline J gene. V is TRBV10-3 and J is TRBJ1-4, with D unclear. Germline CDR1 ENHRY, CDR2 SYGVKD. The V end lost 10 bases, the J end lost 0 bases, and 3 bases lay between the germline ends. The CDR3 spans 11 residues. The CDR3 loop is CATSTNEKLFF. CDR3 bases read: TGTGCCACCTCAACTAATGAAAAA.

About this clone itself: The read is 3 residues too short to cover the CDR3 end, so that end is filled in from the germline J gene. The chain recombines TRBV2 with TRBJ2-1, with TRBD1 matching 9 bases. Trimming at V came to 8 bases and at J to 7 bases, leaving 9 bases not matched to a gene. The CDR3 has 14 amino acids. The germline gives CDR1 SNHLY, CDR2 FYNNEI. The CDR3 sequence: CASGPGQGRNEQFF. CDR3 DNA (partial): TGTGCCAGCGGCCCGGGACAGGGACGAAATGAG.

The table lists this clone with many counts. Read sequence stops 3 residues before the CDR3 end, and the germline J gene provides the missing end. The genes are TRBV28 and TRBJ1-6; D unresolved. The CDR3 sequence is 17 residues long. Looked up from germline, CDR1 is MDHEN and CDR2 is SYDVKM. V lost 3 bases and J 3 bases, leaving 15 bases between the germline ends. CDR3 DNA (partial): TGTGCCAGCAGTTTGCGGTCTGATCATTTCTATAATTCACCC. Translated: CASSLRSDHFYNSP. The complete CDR3 sequence is CASSLRSDHFYNSPLHF.

This clone was detected many times. The CDR3 end is not reached by the read, which stops 3 residues before it; the germline J gene fills it in. The chain couples TRBV20-1 to TRBJ2-7; 9 bases match TRBD2. V shed 0 bases and J 3 bases; nucleotides not matched to a gene: 21. CDR3 size: 20 residues. Germline CDR1 is DFQATT and CDR2 is SNEGSKA (reference sequence). The CDR3 region is CSARDRMASGTETSYYEQYF. The DNA read from the CDR3 is TGCAGTGCTAGAGATCGGATGGCTAGCGGGACCGAGACATCTTACTACGAG.

This clone has ten or more counts. The CDR3 end is not reached by the read, which stops 3 residues before it; the germline J gene fills it in. The genes are TRBV7-8 and TRBJ2-4; 12 nucleotides match TRBD2. Per germline, CDR1 SGHVS and CDR2 FQNEAQ. V was clipped by 3 bases and J by 1 base; unmatched bases: 7. CDR3 length: 18 residues. The CDR3 sequence is CASSFGLAGGPAKNIQYF. Incomplete CDR3 DNA: TGTGCCAGCAGCTTTGGCCTAGCGGGGGGGCCGGCCAAAAACATT.

This clone was counted at least ten times. The read terminates 3 residues before the CDR3 end, so the remaining end is supplied by the germline J gene. The chain couples TRBV5-4 to TRBJ2-3; a weak D match, TRBD2 (5 bases). CDR3 size: 13 residues. Deletions cut 4 bases from V and 4 bases from J, with 10 bases between. Germline CDR1 is SGHNT and CDR2 is YYREEE (reference sequence). This CDR3 reads CASSENSADTQYF. The CDR3 bases that were read are TGTGCCAGCAGCGAAAATAGCGCAGATACG.

This clone was detected many times. With the read ending 3 residues before the CDR3 end, the germline J gene is used to fill in that end. This rearrangement joins TRBV5-6 to TRBJ2-1, with D maybe TRBD2 (5 bases). With 3 bases removed from V and 5 bases from J, the gap between germline ends came to 15 bases. The CDR3 loop spans 15 amino acids. CDR1 SGHDT and CDR2 YYEEEE come from the germline V gene. The chain's CDR3 is CASSSGPLEDNEQFF. The part of the CDR3 DNA that was read is TGTGCCAGCAGCTCTGGGCCCCTGGAGGACAATGAG. Complete variable domain (other parts from reference TRBV5-6 and TRBJ2-1): DAGVTQSPTHLIKTRGQQVTLRCSPKSGHDTVSWYQQALGQGPQFIFQYYEEEERQRGNFPDRFSGHQFPNYSSELNVNALLLGDSALYLCASSSGPLEDNEQFFGPGTRLTVL.

This clone was counted many times. The read is 3 residues too short to cover the CDR3 end, so that end is filled in from the germline J gene. The V call is TRBV19, the J call TRBJ2-5, with D uncertain. The ends were cut back, 8 bases at V and 4 bases at J, with 14 bases in the middle. The germline gives CDR1 LNHDA, CDR2 SQIVND (reference sequence). CDR3 size: 13 residues. The CDR3 bases that were read are TGTGCCAGTTCTCAACTCGCAAGAGAGACC. This encodes CASSQLARET. The whole CDR3 sequence reads CASSQLARETQYF.

This clone was picked up a small number of times. The CDR3 goes on 3 residues after the read ends, and that part is filled in from the germline J gene. The V gene is TRBV2, the J gene TRBJ1-4; TRBD1 matches 9 bases. CDR3 length: 15 amino acids. CDR1 SNHLY and CDR2 FYNNEI come from the germline V gene. CDR3 region: CASSTLQGAMGRLFF. The sequenced part of the CDR3 DNA is TGTGCCAGCAGTACACTACAGGGGGCCATGGGAAGA. The whole variable domain, remainder taken from reference TRBV2 and TRBJ1-4, is EPEVTQTPSHQVTQMGQEVILRCVPISNHLYFYWYRQILGQKVEFLVSFYNNEISEKSEIFDDQFSVERPDGSNFTLKIRSTKLEDSAMYFCASSTLQGAMGRLFFGSGTQLSVL.

This clone has at least ten counts. Sequencing ends 3 residues short of the CDR3 end; the germline J gene provides the rest. The rearrangement links TRBV6-2 or TRBV6-3 to TRBJ2-1; 7 nucleotides match TRBD2. The V gene end was trimmed by 2 bases and the J gene end by 0 bases; junction bases not matched to a gene: 1. The CDR3 consists of 15 residues. Germline V gives CDR1 MNHEY, CDR2 SVGEGT. The sequenced CDR3 bases are TGTGCCAGCAGTTACCTAGCGGACTCCTACAATGAG. As protein: CASSYLADSYNE. The CDR3 in its entirety is CASSYLADSYNEQFF.

This clone has at least ten counts. The read halts 3 residues ahead of the CDR3 end, with the missing end drawn from the germline J gene. V and J are TRBV12-3 or TRBV12-4 and TRBJ1-2, with D tentatively TRBD1 (6 bases). The CDR3 has 14 residues. The sequenced CDR3 bases are TGTGCCAGCAGTTTGGCGTCCGTACAGGGCGGC. This sequence encodes CASSLASVQGG. The whole CDR3 is CASSLASVQGGYTF.

This clone was detected many times. Sequencing ends 3 residues short of the CDR3 end; the germline J gene provides the rest. The gene calls are TRBV20-1 and TRBJ1-2, with D possibly being TRBD1 (6 bases). Germline CDR1 DFQATT, CDR2 SNEGSKA (reference sequence). The CDR3 length is 14 residues. The sequenced part of the CDR3 DNA is TGCAGTGCTAGAGGGGACACGGAACAGAGAGGC. Translated, it gives CSARGDTEQRG. The whole CDR3 protein reads CSARGDTEQRGYTF.

This clone was seen repeatedly, ten times or more. The read gets to within 3 residues of the CDR3 end, and the germline J gene fills in the rest. The genes are TRBV20-1 and TRBJ2-5; the D is unclear. Trimming stripped 3 bases from V and 3 bases from J, with 5 bases between. The CDR3 is 11 amino acids. Germline CDR1 and CDR2: DFQATT and SNEGSKA (reference sequence). The CDR3 DNA, read in part, is TGCAGTGCTAGCCCTGAAGAGACC. Encoded protein: CSASPEET. In full, the CDR3 reads CSASPEETQYF.

As to this clone: From the germline J gene comes the end of the CDR3, since the read stops 3 residues before it. The V call is TRBV5-6, the J call TRBJ1-1; the D gene is possibly TRBD1 (6 bases). Trimming shortened V by 0 bases and J by 4 bases, and 10 bases separated the two germline ends. This CDR3 has 14 residues. Per the germline V gene, CDR1 is SGHDT and CDR2 is YYEEEE. The sequenced part of the CDR3 DNA is TGTGCCAGCAGCTTGGATCCAGGGGCCACTGAA. Translating gives CASSLDPGATE. The entire CDR3 sequence reads CASSLDPGATEAFF.

This clone was seen ten or more times. The chain's CDR3 is CASSNPGEEGHNEQFF. The CDR3 bases that were read are TGTGCCAGCAGTAACCCGGGAGAGGAGGGGCACAATGAG. This chain joins TRBV2 and TRBJ2-1; perhaps TRBD2 as D (6 bases). The sequenced fragment ends 3 residues before the CDR3 boundary, so the rest is inferred from the germline J gene. The CDR3 runs to 16 residues. Germline loops: CDR1 SNHLY, CDR2 FYNNEI. V was trimmed by 5 bases and J by 5 bases, leaving 19 bases between them.

This clone was observed many times. The read terminates 3 residues before the CDR3 end, so the remaining end is supplied by the germline J gene. The rearrangement links TRBV5-4 to TRBJ1-4, with D perhaps matching TRBD1 (5 bases). Trimming cost V 5 bases and J 8 bases, with 13 bases left between them. The CDR3 runs 13 residues. Germline V gene data show CDR1 as SGHNT and CDR2 as YYREEE (reference sequence). CDR3 loop: CASRDRGGEKLFF. Incomplete CDR3 DNA: TGTGCCAGCAGGGACCGGGGGGGGGAAAAA.

This clone came up many times. At one boundary the junction diverges from the germline segment, which might be a read error. The read ends 3 residues before the CDR3 terminus; that terminus is restored from the germline J gene. The gene calls are TRBV4-2 and TRBJ1-1; 9 bases line up with TRBD1. Germline values: CDR1 LGHNA, CDR2 YNFKEQ. The CDR3 totals 16 residues. Incomplete CDR3 DNA: TGCGCCAGCAGCCGGGACAGGGTAAACCCGAACACTGAA. Translated: CASSRDRVNPNTE. The entire CDR3 reads CASSRDRVNPNTEAFF.

Ten or more counts support this clone. The sequenced fragment ends 3 residues before the CDR3 boundary, so the rest is inferred from the germline J gene. The rearrangement joins TRBV28 to TRBJ1-2; D is undetermined. This CDR3 comprises 13 residues. Trimming removed 5 bases from V and 4 bases from J, with 11 bases in between. Looked up from germline, CDR1 is MDHEN and CDR2 is SYDVKM. CDR3 bases read: TGTGCCAGCAGTGGACTGGCGCTCTATGGC. It yields the protein CASSGLALYG. The CDR3 in its entirety is CASSGLALYGYTF.

This clone was detected ten times or more. The CDR3 loop is CASSQSTSGSGEQYF. CDR3 bases read: TGCGCCAGCAGCCAAAGCACTAGCGGGAGCGGCGAG. J is TRBJ2-7 and V is TRBV5-1, with 11 bases aligning to TRBD2. The read is 3 residues too short to cover the CDR3 end, so that end is filled in from the germline J gene. The CDR3 contains 15 residues. Trimming cost V 4 bases and J 6 bases; bases outside gene matches: 9. CDR1 is SGHRS and CDR2 is YFSETQ in the germline V gene.

This clone was seen at least ten times. The read halts 3 residues ahead of the CDR3 end, with the missing end drawn from the germline J gene. The chain links TRBV5-1 to TRBJ1-2; TRBD1 might be the D (6 bases). V was clipped by 7 bases and J by 6 bases, with 25 bases between them. Looked up from germline, CDR1 is SGHRS and CDR2 is YFSETQ. The CDR3 has 16 residues. The part of the CDR3 DNA that was read is TGCGCCAGCTCCCCAGTCTTAGGGCAGGGGAACCATGGC. Translating it yields CASSPVLGQGNHG. The CDR3 in its entirety is CASSPVLGQGNHGYTF.

This clone appeared many times. The read ends 3 residues before the CDR3 terminus; that terminus is restored from the germline J gene. The J gene is TRBJ2-1, the V gene TRBV5-4; D might be TRBD1 (6 bases). V gave up 2 bases and J gave up 8 bases, with 17 bases separating them. The CDR3 spans 15 residues. Germline values: CDR1 SGHNT, CDR2 YYREEE (reference sequence). CDR3 sequence: CASSFSGVIWDEQFF. Partial CDR3 DNA: TGTGCCAGCAGCTTCTCAGGGGTCATTTGGGATGAG.

This clone has more than one count but fewer than ten. The read gets to within 3 residues of the CDR3 end, and the germline J gene fills in the rest. The chain links TRBV7-9 to TRBJ2-2; TRBD1 agrees at 10 bases. The length of the CDR3 is 15 residues. CDR1 and CDR2 (germline): SEHNR, FQNEAQ (reference sequence). Here the CDR3 reads CASSPGTGDNSPLFF. The CDR3 DNA, read in part, is TGTGCCAGCAGCCCAGGGACAGGGGATAATTCACCG.

This clone was detected ten times or more. The read ends 3 residues shy of where the CDR3 ends; the end is completed using the germline J gene. V usage is TRBV19 and J usage is TRBJ2-6; the D gene is possibly TRBD1 (5 bases). The CDR3 sequence is 17 residues long. V lost 1 base, J lost 0 bases, and 10 bases lay in between. Germline loops: CDR1 LNHDA, CDR2 SQIVND (reference sequence). The CDR3 reads CASSIGQGYSGANVLTF. The sequenced CDR3 bases are TGTGCCAGTAGTATAGGTCAGGGTTACTCTGGGGCCAACGTC.

Turning to this clone: The CDR3 goes on 3 residues after the read ends, and that part is filled in from the germline J gene. This chain connects TRBV7-2 to TRBJ1-1; D remains ambiguous. The V end lost 4 bases, the J end lost 1 base, and 10 bases lay between the germline ends. CDR1 is SGHTA and CDR2 is FQGNSA in the germline V gene. The CDR3 runs to 14 residues. The CDR3 protein is CASSSSVANTEAFF. Partial CDR3 DNA: TGTGCCAGCAGCTCTTCGGTAGCGAACACTGAA. The whole variable domain, remainder taken from reference TRBV7-2 and TRBJ1-1, is GAGVSQSPSNKVTEKGKDVELRCDPISGHTALYWYRQSLGQGLEFLIYFQGNSAPDKSGLPSDRFSAERTGGSVSTLTIQRTQQEDSAVYLCASSSSVANTEAFFGQGTRLTVV.

This clone was seen many times. The read terminates 3 residues before the CDR3 end, so the remaining end is supplied by the germline J gene. This chain joins TRBV5-1 and TRBJ2-2, with no clear D. Per the germline V gene, CDR1 is SGHRS and CDR2 is YFSETQ. This CDR3 contains 13 residues. The CDR3 bases that were read are TGCGCCAGCAGCTGGGCCTCAAATGAAAAG. Its translation: CASSWASNEK. The CDR3 as a whole reads CASSWASNEKLFF.

This clone was picked up many times. The CDR3 DNA, read in part, is TGTGCCAGCTCACCACCGAACCTTGGGTTACAGGCAACGGCTAACTATGGC. As protein: CASSPPNLGLQATANYG. In full, the CDR3 reads CASSPPNLGLQATANYGYTF. J is TRBJ1-2 and V is TRBV18, with D perhaps matching TRBD1 (5 bases). The CDR3 end lies 3 residues beyond the end of the read and is filled in from the germline J gene. Per the germline V gene, CDR1 is KGHSH and CDR2 is LQKENI. The CDR3 sequence is 20 residues long. V was shortened by 0 bases and J by 0 bases, with 23 bases between the two germline ends. The entire variable domain, with the rest obtained from reference TRBV18 and TRBJ1-2, is as follows: NAGVMQNPRHLVRRRGQEARLRCSPMKGHSHVYWYRQLPEEGLKFMVYLQKENIIDESGMPKERFSAEFPKEGPSILRIQQVVRGDSAAYFCASSPPNLGLQATANYGYTFGSGTRLTVV.

This clone has ten or more counts. The CDR3 end is not reached by the read, which stops 3 residues before it; the germline J gene fills it in. The chain carries TRBV11-2 and TRBJ2-7, with a weak D call TRBD1 (6 bases). V was cut by 2 bases and J by 3 bases, with 11 bases left in between. CDR3 length: 14 amino acids. CDR1 is SGHAT, CDR2 FQNNGV, per germline. The sequenced part of the CDR3 DNA is TGTGCCAGCAGCTTACCCCTACAGGGCTACGAG. Protein sequence: CASSLPLQGYE. The whole CDR3 protein is CASSLPLQGYEQYF.